This entry features one T cell receptor beta chain sequence. Clones were sequenced by immunoSEQ multiplex PCR, and TCRdb holds only the in-frame ones, with some missing. Of about 140,000 clones listed, around 77% are singletons. This sample is drawn from a study of cytotoxic CD8 clonotypes in ibrutinib-treated CLL. V lost 5 bases, J lost 8 bases, and 13 bases lay in between. The CDR3 runs 12 residues. The germline V gene encodes CDR1 MDHEN and CDR2 SYDVKM. The TCR originated in a human donor with chronic lymphocytic leukemia. The chain uses TRBV28 and TRBJ2-7; D is unclear. Material: PBMCs, obtained after 12 months of ibrutinib treatment. This CDR3 reads CASSPPIGKQYF. The CDR3 DNA is TGTGCCAGCAGTCCCCCCATAGGGAAGCAGTACTTC.